The entry below gives a single T cell receptor (beta chain) sequence along with its context. Its cognate antigen is unknown. The data were obtained in a study of beta chain features in type 1 diabetes. Sequenced material consisted of expressed TCRB transcripts (all of the isolated RNA was reverse transcribed). Average reads for naive, central memory and regulatory T cell samples were roughly 3.4 million. Generated by immunoSEQ multiplex PCR, the TCRdb table keeps only in-frame clones and is missing some. The table has about 360,000 clones, about 12% seen once. Cell sorting via CD45RO/CCR7/CD25/CD127/CD95/CD27 was performed to obtain CD4+ naive, central memory, regulatory and stem cell-like memory cells. The authors obtained over 95% purity in all sorted populations. Trimming stripped 3 bases from V and 0 bases from J, with 9 bases between. Germline CDR1 SEHNR, CDR2 FQNEAQ (reference sequence). The CDR3 has 15 amino acids.

Study-wide findings and caveats: In all four CD4+ subsets, TCRB CDR3 length was significantly, moderately reduced in type 1 diabetes.

The origin of this receptor is a man between 18 and 29 years old in good health. Specimen: naive CD4+ T cells from blood. J is TRBJ1-3 and V is TRBV7-9; no clear D. The CDR3 spells CASSLGATSGNTIYF. Written as DNA, the CDR3 is TGTGCCAGCAGCTTGGGCGCCACCTCTGGAAACACCATATATTTT.